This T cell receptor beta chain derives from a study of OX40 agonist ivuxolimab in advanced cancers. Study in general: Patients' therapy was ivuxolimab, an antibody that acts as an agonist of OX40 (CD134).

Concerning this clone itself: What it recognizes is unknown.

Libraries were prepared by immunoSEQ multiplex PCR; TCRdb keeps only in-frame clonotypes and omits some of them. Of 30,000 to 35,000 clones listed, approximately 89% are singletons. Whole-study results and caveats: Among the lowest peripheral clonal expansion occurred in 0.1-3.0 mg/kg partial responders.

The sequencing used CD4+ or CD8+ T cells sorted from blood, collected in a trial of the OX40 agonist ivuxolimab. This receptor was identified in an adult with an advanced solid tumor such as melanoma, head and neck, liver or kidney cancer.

CDR3 coding DNA: TGCGCCAGCAGCCAAGATTGGGCAGCTAACTATGGCTACACCTTC. Its protein product is CASSQDWAANYGYTF. The chain couples TRBV4-1 to TRBJ1-2; D unresolved. The germline V and J ends were trimmed by 0 bases and 0 bases, with 8 bases remaining between them. CDR1 is MGHRA and CDR2 is YSYEKL in the germline V gene. The CDR3 has 15 residues.